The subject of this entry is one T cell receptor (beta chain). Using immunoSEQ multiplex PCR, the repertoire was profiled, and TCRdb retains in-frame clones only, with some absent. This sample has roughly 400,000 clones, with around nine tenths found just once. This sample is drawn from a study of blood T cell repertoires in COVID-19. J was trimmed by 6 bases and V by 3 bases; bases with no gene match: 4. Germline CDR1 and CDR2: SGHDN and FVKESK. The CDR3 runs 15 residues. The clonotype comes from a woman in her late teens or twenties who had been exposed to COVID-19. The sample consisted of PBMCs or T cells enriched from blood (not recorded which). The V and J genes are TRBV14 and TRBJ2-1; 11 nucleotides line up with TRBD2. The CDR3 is CASSHLAGGPNEQFF. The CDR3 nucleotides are TGTGCCAGCAGCCACTTAGCGGGAGGGCCCAATGAGCAGTTCTTC. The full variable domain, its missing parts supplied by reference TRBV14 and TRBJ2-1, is EAGVTQFPSHSVIEKGQTVTLRCDPISGHDNLYWYRRVMGKEIKFLLHFVKESKQDESGMPNNRFLAERTGGTYSTLKVQPAELEDSGVYFCASSHLAGGPNEQFFGPGTRLTVL.